This entry features one T cell receptor (beta chain) sequence. Antigen specificity is unknown. The data were produced by immunoSEQ multiplex PCR, yet TCRdb's version contains in-frame clones alone and is incomplete. The sample lists about 17,000 clones, roughly three quarters occurring once. The data belong to a study of PD-1 blockade in classical Hodgkin lymphoma. Sample time point: cycle 4 day 1 (C4D1), after five to seven weeks of nivolumab. Relapses following autologous stem cell transplantation were seen in all patients, with brentuximab vedotin exposure varying. Starting with thawed PBMCs, CD4+ T cells were purified by magnetic negative selection. The study's findings and limits: The baseline diversity of complete responders showed similarity to that of newly diagnosed patients. Researchers reported that CD4+ TCR diversity, though not CD8+, rose significantly by C4D1. Patients excluded were those beginning nivolumab under 1 year after ASCT.

The length of the CDR3 is 13 residues. Germline V lookup: CDR1 MNHNY, CDR2 SVGAGI (reference sequence). V was cut by 7 bases and J by 5 bases, with 14 bases left in between. The receptor was isolated from a human donor with classical Hodgkin lymphoma. The rearrangement links TRBV6-6 to TRBJ2-5, with D perhaps being TRBD1 or TRBD2 (5 bases each). The sample in question was CD4+ T cells from blood, obtained before the fourth cycle of nivolumab. CDR3 sequence: CASKRDRLETQYF. In DNA form, the CDR3 reads TGTGCCAGCAAAAGGGACCGTCTGGAGACCCAGTACTTC.